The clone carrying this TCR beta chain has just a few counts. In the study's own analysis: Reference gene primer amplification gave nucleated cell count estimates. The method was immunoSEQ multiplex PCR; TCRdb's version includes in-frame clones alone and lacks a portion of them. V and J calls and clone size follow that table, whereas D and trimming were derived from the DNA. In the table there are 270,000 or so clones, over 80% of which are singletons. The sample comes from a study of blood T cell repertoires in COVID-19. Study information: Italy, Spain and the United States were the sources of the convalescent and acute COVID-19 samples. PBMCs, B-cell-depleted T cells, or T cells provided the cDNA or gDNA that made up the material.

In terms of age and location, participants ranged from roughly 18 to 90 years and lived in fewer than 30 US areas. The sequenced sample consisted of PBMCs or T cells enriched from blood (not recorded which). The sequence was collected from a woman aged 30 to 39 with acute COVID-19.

The CDR3 is CASSQGGGNTEAFF. Here the CDR3 DNA reads TGTGCCAGCAGCCAAGGAGGAGGGAACACTGAAGCTTTCTTT. This chain links TRBV7-3 with TRBJ1-1, with unresolved D. The V gene's germline CDR1 is SGHTA and CDR2 FQGTGA. With 5 bases removed from V and 1 base from J, the gap between germline ends came to 11 bases. The CDR3 is 14 residues long.